This TCR gamma chain was sequenced in a study of gamma-delta T cells after stem cell transplantation. TCRdb processed the RT-PCR reads again with the CATT caller. The sample consists of about 3,000 gamma-chain clones, less than 20% of them appearing once. This clone is large within its sample. The sample has other DNA sequences that encode this CDR3 too. This CDR3 is built from 12 residues. Per the germline V gene, CDR1 is GITISATS and CDR2 is ISYDGTV (reference sequence). The J segment lost 1 base and the V segment lost 3 bases, leaving 0 bases of the junction unmatched. Sequencing input: gamma-delta T cells. The sequence was collected from a human donor. It is not recorded whose cells these are; they may come from a transplant donor. The rearrangement uses TRGV9 and TRGJ1 or TRGJ2. The CDR3 DNA is TGTGCCTTGTGGGAGAATTATTATAAGAAACTCTTT. Translated, it gives CALWENYYKKLF.